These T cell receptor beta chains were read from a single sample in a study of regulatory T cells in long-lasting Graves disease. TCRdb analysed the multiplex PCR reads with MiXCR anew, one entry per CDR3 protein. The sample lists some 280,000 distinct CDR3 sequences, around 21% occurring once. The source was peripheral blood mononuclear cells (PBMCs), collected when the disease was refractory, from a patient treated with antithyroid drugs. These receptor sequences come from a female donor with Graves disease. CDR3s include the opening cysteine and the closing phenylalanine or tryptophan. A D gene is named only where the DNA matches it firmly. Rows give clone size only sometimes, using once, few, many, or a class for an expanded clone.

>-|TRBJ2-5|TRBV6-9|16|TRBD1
CASSSSDRALVETRYF
TGTGCCAGCAGTTCGAGTGACAGGGCTTTAGTAGAGACCCGGTACTTC
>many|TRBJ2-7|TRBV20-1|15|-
CSASMRQGGSYEQYF
TGCAGTGCTTCTATGAGACAGGGAGGTAGCTACGAGCAGTACTTC
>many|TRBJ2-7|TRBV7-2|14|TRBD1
CASSQTGSSYEQYF
TGTGCCAGCAGCCAGACAGGGAGCTCCTACGAGCAGTACTTC
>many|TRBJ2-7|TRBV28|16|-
CASSLSPGLASYEQYF
TGTGCCAGCAGTTTATCTCCGGGGCTCGCCAGCTACGAGCAGTACTTC
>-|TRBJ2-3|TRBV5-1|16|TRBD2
CASSPIAGGITDTQYF
TGCGCCAGCAGCCCTATAGCGGGAGGGATCACAGATACGCAGTATTTT
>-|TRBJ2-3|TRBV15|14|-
CATSRQTSTDTQYF
TGTGCCACCAGCAGACAAACTTCCACAGATACGCAGTATTTT
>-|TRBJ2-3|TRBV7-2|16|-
CASSLGPAGSTDTQYF
TGTGCCAGCAGCTTAGGTCCAGCAGGCAGCACAGATACGCAGTATTTT
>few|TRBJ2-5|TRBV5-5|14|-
CASSPGMLGRTQYF
TGTGCCAGCAGCCCGGGTATGTTGGGACGGACCCAGTACTTC
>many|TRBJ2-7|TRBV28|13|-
CASNPFEGYEQYF
TGTGCCAGCAACCCTTTCGAGGGATACGAGCAGTACTTC
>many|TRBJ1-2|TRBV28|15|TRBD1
CASTPPIQGAGGYTF
TGTGCCAGCACCCCACCAATACAGGGGGCAGGCGGCTACACCTTC
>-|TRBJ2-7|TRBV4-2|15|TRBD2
CASSQDIGGSREQYF
TGTGCCAGCAGCCAAGATATTGGCGGGAGTAGGGAGCAGTACTTC
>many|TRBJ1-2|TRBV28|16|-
CASSSLLRGSDYGYTF
TGTGCCAGCAGTTCCCTCCTCAGGGGCTCAGACTATGGCTACACCTTC
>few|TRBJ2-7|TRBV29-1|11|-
CSVAASYEQYF
TGCAGCGTTGCGGCTAGCTACGAGCAGTACTTC
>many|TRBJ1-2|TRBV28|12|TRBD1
CASKTGNYGYTF
TGTGCCAGCAAGACAGGGAACTATGGCTACACCTTC
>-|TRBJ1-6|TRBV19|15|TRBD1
CASSIDRGDNSPLHF
TGTGCCAGTAGTATCGACAGGGGAGATAATTCACCCCTCCACTTT
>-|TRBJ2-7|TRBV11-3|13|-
CVSSYTISTRQYF
TGTGTCAGCAGCTACACCATTAGTACTCGACAGTACTTC
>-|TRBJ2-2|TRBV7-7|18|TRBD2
CASSPAVSGSLGTGELFF
TGTGCTAGCAGTCCTGCCGTTAGCGGGAGTTTAGGCACCGGGGAGCTGTTTTTT
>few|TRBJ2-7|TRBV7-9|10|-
CATQDYEQYF
TGTGCCACTCAAGACTACGAGCAGTACTTC
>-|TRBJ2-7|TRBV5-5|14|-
CASSHGQNSHEQYF
TGTGCCAGCAGCCACGGCCAAAATTCCCACGAGCAGTACTTC
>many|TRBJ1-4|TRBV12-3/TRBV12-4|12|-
CASRPAQGKLFF
TGTGCCAGCAGACCGGCGCAGGGAAAACTGTTTTTT
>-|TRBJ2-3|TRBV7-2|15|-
CASSLAGDSPDTQYF
TGTGCCAGCAGCTTAGCGGGAGACTCCCCAGATACGCAGTATTTT
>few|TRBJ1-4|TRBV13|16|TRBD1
CASSLGRSQGASELFF
TGTGCCAGCAGCTTAGGCCGATCGCAGGGGGCGTCAGAACTGTTTTTT
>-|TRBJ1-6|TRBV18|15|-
CASSLDPTYNSPLHF
TGTGCCAGCTCGTTGGACCCCACCTATAATTCACCCCTCCACTTT
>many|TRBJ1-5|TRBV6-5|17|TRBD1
CASSWDRTGRSDQPQHF
TGTGCCAGCAGTTGGGATCGGACAGGTCGAAGTGATCAGCCCCAGCATTTT
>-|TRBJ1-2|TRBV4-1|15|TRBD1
CASSLRQGTNYGYTF
TGCGCCAGCAGCTTACGACAGGGGACTAACTATGGCTACACCTTC
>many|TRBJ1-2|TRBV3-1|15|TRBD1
CASSQYRDSFNGYTF
TGTGCCAGCAGCCAATACCGGGACAGCTTTAATGGCTACACCTTC
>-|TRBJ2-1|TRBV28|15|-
CASSPTGHLYNEQFF
TGTGCCAGCAGTCCGACGGGACACCTCTACAATGAGCAGTTCTTC
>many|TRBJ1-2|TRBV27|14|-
CASSLRGAKDGYTF
TGTGCCAGCAGTTTACGGGGGGCGAAGGACGGCTACACCTTC
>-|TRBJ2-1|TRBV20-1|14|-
CSAENMTNYNEQFF
TGCAGTGCTGAAAATATGACTAACTACAATGAGCAGTTCTTC
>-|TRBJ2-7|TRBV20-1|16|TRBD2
CSAAHSGRGPPYEQYF
TGCAGTGCCGCCCACAGCGGGAGGGGTCCCCCCTACGAGCAGTACTTC
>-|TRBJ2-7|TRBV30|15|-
CAISIRVWGSCEQYF
TGTGCCATTTCGATCAGGGTTTGGGGCTCCTGCGAGCAGTACTTC
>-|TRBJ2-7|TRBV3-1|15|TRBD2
CASSRGLAGRYEQYF
TGTGCCAGCAGCCGGGGACTAGCGGGACGATACGAGCAGTACTTC
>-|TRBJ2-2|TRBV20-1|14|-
CSARQRRNTGELFF
TGCAGTGCTAGACAGCGGAGGAACACCGGGGAGCTGTTTTTT
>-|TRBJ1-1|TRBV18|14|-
CASQKGTENTEAFF
TGTGCCAGCCAAAAGGGAACAGAGAACACTGAAGCTTTCTTT
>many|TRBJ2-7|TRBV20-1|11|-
CSAGLSYEQYF
TGCAGTGCTGGCCTGTCGTACGAGCAGTACTTC
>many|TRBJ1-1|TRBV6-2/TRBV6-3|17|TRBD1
CASSRMTGGYADTEAFF
TGTGCCAGCAGTCGAATGACAGGGGGTTATGCTGACACTGAAGCTTTCTTT
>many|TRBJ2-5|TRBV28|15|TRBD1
CASNFGTGLQETQYF
TGTGCCAGCAACTTCGGGACAGGGCTTCAAGAGACCCAGTACTTC
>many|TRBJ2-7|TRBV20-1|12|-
CSARDESYEQYF
TGCAGTGCTAGAGATGAAAGCTACGAGCAGTACTTC
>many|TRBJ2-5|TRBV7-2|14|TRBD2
CASSFPGGGETQYF
TGTGCCAGCAGCTTTCCGGGAGGGGGGGAGACCCAGTACTTC
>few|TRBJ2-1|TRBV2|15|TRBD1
CATEAWDRGLNEQFF
TGTGCCACAGAGGCCTGGGACAGGGGGCTGAATGAGCAGTTCTTC
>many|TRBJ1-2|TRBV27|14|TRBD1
CASSSGQGTGGYTF
TGTGCCAGCAGTTCGGGACAGGGAACCGGTGGCTACACCTTC
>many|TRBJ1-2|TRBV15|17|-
CATSRDLRGKEDYGYTF
TGTGCCACCAGCAGAGATCTAAGGGGAAAAGAGGACTATGGCTACACCTTC
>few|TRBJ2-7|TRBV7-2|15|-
CASSAWGHDSIEQYF
TGTGCCAGCAGCGCGTGGGGGCACGATTCGATTGAGCAGTACTTC
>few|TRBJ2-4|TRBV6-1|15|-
CASSEGGERVNIQYF
TGTGCCAGCAGTGAAGGGGGCGAGCGGGTAAACATTCAGTACTTC
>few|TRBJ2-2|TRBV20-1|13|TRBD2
CSALIAGVRELFF
TGCAGTGCGCTAATAGCGGGGGTACGGGAGCTGTTTTTT
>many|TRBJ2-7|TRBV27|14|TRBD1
CASSLRDRGVEQYF
TGTGCCAGCAGCCTCCGGGACAGGGGCGTCGAGCAGTACTTC
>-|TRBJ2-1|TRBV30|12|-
CAWSPEYNEQFF
TGTGCCTGGAGTCCTGAGTACAATGAGCAGTTCTTC
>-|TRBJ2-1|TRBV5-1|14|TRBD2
CASSQRLAGSEQFF
TGCGCCAGCAGCCAGCGACTAGCGGGAAGTGAGCAGTTCTTC
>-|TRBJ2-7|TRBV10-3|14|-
CAIKSGTYSYEQYF
TGTGCCATCAAATCCGGGACTTACTCCTACGAGCAGTACTTC
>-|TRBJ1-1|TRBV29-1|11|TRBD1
CSVQGGTEAFF
TGCAGCGTACAGGGGGGGACTGAAGCTTTCTTT
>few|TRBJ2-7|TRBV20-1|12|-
CSARAPGVEQYF
TGCAGTGCTAGAGCCCCCGGGGTCGAGCAGTACTTC
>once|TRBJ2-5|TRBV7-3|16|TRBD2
CASSSIAGGGMETQYF
TGTGCCAGCAGCTCTATAGCGGGAGGGGGGATGGAGACCCAGTACTTC
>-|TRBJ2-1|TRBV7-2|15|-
CASSLVSKSGNEQFF
TGTGCCAGCAGCTTAGTAAGCAAATCGGGCAATGAGCAGTTCTTC
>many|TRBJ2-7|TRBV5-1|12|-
CASRATGYEQYF
TGCGCCAGCAGGGCCACAGGATACGAGCAGTACTTC
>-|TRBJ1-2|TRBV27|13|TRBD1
CASRPGQGAGYTF
TGTGCCAGCAGGCCCGGACAGGGGGCAGGCTACACCTTC